Following are 7 T cell receptor beta chains from one sample sequenced in a study of T cell responses to AZD1222 COVID-19 vaccine. Clones were read by immunoSEQ multiplex PCR, and TCRdb kept only the in-frame ones, dropping some. This sample carries some 150,000 clones, 90% of them seen once, and the ten largest clones take 1.6%. The sequencing used peripheral blood, collected on day 0 of AZD1222 vaccination. These receptors all come from an adult in good health.

The V gene is TRBV6-2 or TRBV6-3, the J gene TRBJ2-3; 8 bases map to TRBD2. Germline loops: CDR1 MNHEY, CDR2 SVGEGT. CDR3 length equals 16 residues. V trimming: 3 bases; J trimming: 3 bases; junction bases outside the gene matches: 8. The CDR3 region has the DNA TGTGCCAGCAGTTATTTTCCGGGGGGGCGAACAGATACGCAGTATTTT. Its translation: CASSYFPGGRTDTQYF.

The chain carries TRBV9 and TRBJ2-1; D is ambiguous. The ends were cut back, 4 bases at V and 6 bases at J, with 20 bases in the middle. Germline V CDR1 and CDR2: SGDLS, YYNGEE. The CDR3 length is 16 residues. The CDR3: CASSFLTPAATNEQFF. The CDR3 nucleotides are TGTGCCAGCAGCTTTTTGACCCCGGCGGCCACCAATGAGCAGTTCTTC.

This chain joins TRBV2 and TRBJ1-2; maybe TRBD1 (6 bases). V was clipped by 8 bases and J by 3 bases, with 16 bases between them. Germline V gene sequence: CDR1 SNHLY, CDR2 FYNNEI. CDR3 length: 14 residues. CDR3 sequence reads: CASGKDSYDYGYTF. DNA for the CDR3: TGTGCCAGCGGAAAGGACAGTTATGACTATGGCTACACCTTC.

The rearrangement links TRBV10-3 to TRBJ1-2, with 7 bases lining up with TRBD1. CDR1 is ENHRY and CDR2 is SYGVKD in the germline V gene. There are 13 residues in the CDR3. The V gene end was trimmed by 3 bases and the J gene end by 4 bases; junction bases not matched to a gene: 2. Here the CDR3 reads CAISDQGGYGYTF. CDR3 nucleotides: TGTGCCATCAGTGACCAGGGGGGCTATGGCTACACCTTC.

This clone was detected a few times. The chain couples TRBV28 to TRBJ1-6; D remains ambiguous. Germline CDR1 and CDR2: MDHEN and SYDVKM. Trimming shortened V by 0 bases and J by 7 bases, and 7 bases separated the two germline ends. The CDR3 covers 14 residues. For the CDR3, the DNA is TGTGCCAGCAGTTTATGGGAGGCCAATTCACCCCTCCACTTT. Residues: CASSLWEANSPLHF.

This clone was picked up one time. This chain joins TRBV10-3 and TRBJ1-2, with 8 bases that match TRBD1. Trimming at V came to 2 bases and at J to 5 bases, leaving 7 bases not matched to a gene. Germline V gives CDR1 ENHRY, CDR2 SYGVKD. The CDR3 runs to 15 residues. CDR3 amino acids: CAISEDGQGGYGYTF. The CDR3 DNA reads as TGTGCCATCAGTGAGGACGGACAGGGTGGGTATGGCTACACCTTC.

V is TRBV30 and J is TRBJ1-2, with D tentatively TRBD1 (5 bases). The CDR3 is 15 residues long. The germline V and J ends were trimmed by 4 bases and 7 bases, with 22 bases remaining between them. CDR1 is GTSNPN and CDR2 is SVGIG in the germline V gene (reference sequence). The CDR3 region has the DNA TGTGCCTGGATCGATTCAGGGTCCTCGCCTTCTGGCTACACCTTC. This codes for CAWIDSGSSPSGYTF.